This T cell receptor (beta chain) was observed in a study of cytomegalovirus exposure and HLA in healthy donors. Across the study: Around 78 million unique TCR sequences came from HLA-typed donors in an early release. General study findings and limits: Reports credit the classifier with highly specific, highly sensitive diagnosis of cytomegalovirus status.

A word on this clone: Its antigen is not known.

Regarding donors, all were healthy bone marrow donors. In the PCR, 60 Vbeta and 13 Jbeta primers were used. The data were produced by immunoSEQ multiplex PCR, yet TCRdb's version contains in-frame clones alone and is incomplete. The sample lists more than 100,000 clones, around three quarters seen once, with roughly 4% in the top ten. Input material: PBMCs. The origin of this receptor is a man aged 45-65 years in good health and CMV-seropositive.

CDR3 protein: CASSEVSGRHETQYF. DNA for the CDR3: TGTGCCAGCAGTGAGGTTAGCGGGAGGCACGAGACCCAGTACTTC. The chain couples TRBV6-1 to TRBJ2-5; 10 bases fit TRBD2. The CDR3 has 15 amino acids. Germline loops: CDR1 MNHNS, CDR2 SASEGT. Trimming removed 3 bases from V and 5 bases from J; junction bases left unmatched: 6.